This T cell receptor (beta chain) was sequenced during a study of CD8 T cell repertoires and HIV-1 epitope variants. Looking at the study overall: T cells were stimulated with Twenty-five Gag and Nef peptides separately.

Germline V gene lookup returns CDR1 SGHAT and CDR2 FQNNGV. CDR3 size: 18 residues. J was trimmed by 4 bases and V by 1 base; bases with no gene match: 13. In its sample, this clone was seen a few times. What it binds is unknown. Sequencing of TCR beta CDR3 used immunoSEQ survey depth. This table comes from immunoSEQ multiplex PCR, and its TCRdb copy is limited to in-frame clones, with some not included. The sample holds about 5,600 clones, around 66% seen once. The J gene is TRBJ1-1, the V gene TRBV11-2; TRBD1 matches 9 bases. What was sequenced was cultured CD8+ T cells derived from PBMCs. The receptor was isolated from a male donor with HIV. This chain's CDR3 is CASSLVVTGGSWGTEAFF. CDR3 in DNA: TGTGCCAGCAGCTTAGTCGTGACAGGGGGGTCTTGGGGCACTGAAGCTTTCTTT. The whole variable domain, filled in from reference TRBV11-2 and TRBJ1-1, reads EAGVAQSPRYKIIEKRQSVAFWCNPISGHATLYWYQQILGQGPKLLIQFQNNGVVDDSQLPKDRFSAERLKGVDSTLKIQPAKLEDSAVYLCASSLVVTGGSWGTEAFFGQGTRLTVV.